Listed below are T cell receptor beta chains from one sample, sequenced in a study of cytomegalovirus exposure and HLA in healthy donors. Using immunoSEQ multiplex PCR, the repertoire was profiled, and TCRdb retains in-frame clones only, with some absent. Of approximately 150,000 clones listed, roughly four fifths were seen once; the top ten hold 4.8%. Sequencing used PBMCs. The receptors shown here come from a man aged 18 to 30 in good health and CMV-seronegative. Each CDR3 is given with its conserved first and last residue. A D gene is named only where the DNA matches it firmly. Part of the rows lack a size; the others show once, few, many or a class for expanded clones.

j_call v_call d_call clone_size cdr3_nt cdr3_aa
TRBJ1-2 TRBV29-1 NA NA TGCAGCGTTGAAATCATGGGCGGGGGCTATGGCTACACCTTC CSVEIMGGGYGYTF
TRBJ2-1 TRBV18 NA NA TGTGCCAGCTCACCCCAAGACAGCCACTCCAACAATGAGCAGTTCTTC CASSPQDSHSNNEQFF
TRBJ1-4 TRBV19 NA NA TGTGCCAGTAGTATTCTCCCCCAAGGGGCCCCTAATGAAAAACTGTTTTTT CASSILPQGAPNEKLFF
TRBJ2-7 TRBV7-9 NA NA TGTGCCAGCACGGAGCCTCTTCGGGACAACGACTACGAGCAGTACTTC CASTEPLRDNDYEQYF
TRBJ1-1 TRBV5-5 TRBD1 NA TGTGCCAGCAGCTTGGCCGACAGGGGGAGGAACACTGAAGCTTTCTTT CASSLADRGRNTEAFF
TRBJ2-5 TRBV5-6 TRBD2 NA TGTGCCAGCAGCGCGGGGCTAGCGGGGGAGCAAGAGACCCAGTACTTC CASSAGLAGEQETQYF
TRBJ1-1 TRBV4-3 NA NA TGCGCCAGCAGCCAAGTACGGTACACTGAAGCTTTCTTT CASSQVRYTEAFF
TRBJ2-3 TRBV29-1 TRBD1 NA TGCAGCGTCCGCGGACAGGGAACAGATACGCAGTATTTT CSVRGQGTDTQYF
TRBJ1-5 TRBV6-1 NA few TGTGCCAGCACCAAAGGGGGGGACATGTATCAGCCCCAGCATTTT CASTKGGDMYQPQHF
TRBJ2-7 TRBV2 NA NA TGTGCCAGCAGTGGCACAGGGTTAAGCTCCTACGAGCAGTACTTC CASSGTGLSSYEQYF
TRBJ2-7 TRBV27 NA NA TGTGCCAGCAGTCCCCTACGGGGGTCCTCAACCGTGTACGACGAGCAGTACTTC CASSPLRGSSTVYDEQYF
TRBJ1-1 TRBV4-2 NA few TGTGCCAGCAGCCCAGACGTGGGGCGCAACACTGAAGCTTTCTTT CASSPDVGRNTEAFF
TRBJ1-2 TRBV30 NA NA TGTGCCTGGAGTTTAGGACATCCTAACTATGGCTACACCTTC CAWSLGHPNYGYTF
TRBJ2-7 TRBV27 TRBD1 NA TGTGCCAGCAGTACGGGACAGTACTACGAGCAGTACTTC CASSTGQYYEQYF
TRBJ2-1 TRBV5-4 TRBD1 NA TGTGCCAGCAGCACCAGGGGACAGGGCCCTGAGCAGTTCTTC CASSTRGQGPEQFF
TRBJ1-1 TRBV20-1 NA NA TGCAGTGCCCCTTTGAACACTGAAGCTTTCTTT CSAPLNTEAFF
TRBJ2-1 TRBV11-1 TRBD1 NA TGTGCCAGCAGCCGGGACAGGAACAATGAGCAGTTCTTC CASSRDRNNEQFF
TRBJ2-3 TRBV9 TRBD2 NA TGTGCCAGCAGCGGGACTAGCGGGAGGGCAGATACGCAGTATTTT CASSGTSGRADTQYF
TRBJ1-2 TRBV7-8 NA NA TGTGCCAGCAGCCAGAATCCGGCCGGCGGAGGTGGAGGCTACACCTTC CASSQNPAGGGGGYTF
TRBJ2-7 TRBV9 NA NA TGTGCCAGCAGCGCCGGAGCCAGGGCCTCCTACGAGCAGTACTTC CASSAGARASYEQYF
TRBJ2-7 TRBV7-6 TRBD1 NA TGTGCCAGCAGCTCCATCGGTACAGGGGCCAGCGAGCAGTACTTC CASSSIGTGASEQYF
TRBJ2-3 TRBV5-8 TRBD2 NA TGTGCCAGCAGCCCGGGAGGGCCCAGGTCATGGGATACGCAGTATTTT CASSPGGPRSWDTQYF
TRBJ1-2 TRBV5-4 NA NA TGTGCCAGCAGCTTGGCCGGGGCTAACTATGGCTACACCTTC CASSLAGANYGYTF
TRBJ2-7 TRBV4-1 NA few TGCGCCAGCAGCCGCTTAGCAGGGCCGTATGACTCCTACGAGCAGTACTTC CASSRLAGPYDSYEQYF
TRBJ2-3 TRBV19 TRBD1 NA TGTGCCACCTCCGGACAGGCATCGCACACAGATACGCAGTATTTT CATSGQASHTDTQYF
TRBJ1-3 TRBV7-2 NA NA TGTGCCAGCAGCTCCGACCCGGGTCCTTACGGAAACACCATATATTTT CASSSDPGPYGNTIYF
TRBJ2-7 TRBV9 NA NA TGTGCCAGCAGCGTAGCCGGAGGGGTCGAGCAGTACTTC CASSVAGGVEQYF
TRBJ2-7 TRBV27 TRBD2 NA TGTGCCAGCAGCCGGACTAGCGGGGGGCTTTCCTACGAGCAGTACTTC CASSRTSGGLSYEQYF
TRBJ2-3 TRBV7-3 TRBD2 NA TGTGCCAGCAGCTCGCCTAAAGCGGGAGGAACAGATACGCAGTATTTT CASSSPKAGGTDTQYF
TRBJ1-1 TRBV5-4 NA once TGTGCCAGCAGCTTACTCGGGTCTGAAGCTTTCTTT CASSLLGSEAFF
TRBJ1-5 TRBV5-1 NA NA TGCGCCAGCAGCTTTCAACGGGAGGGCTTCTTCAATCAGCCCCAGCATTTT CASSFQREGFFNQPQHF
TRBJ2-1 TRBV15 NA NA TGTGCCACCAGCAGTCCAGGGACTCCCGAGCAGTTCTTC CATSSPGTPEQFF
TRBJ2-7 TRBV5-1 NA NA TGCGCCAGCAGTGTGGGGCACGAGCAGTACTTC CASSVGHEQYF
TRBJ1-6 TRBV7-7 TRBD1 few TGTGCTAGCAGCTTGGATGACAGGGCGCGTTCACCCCTCCACTTT CASSLDDRARSPLHF
TRBJ2-5 TRBV4-2 NA NA TGTGCCAGCAGCCAAGTAGGCAGGCCTGAAGAGACCCAGTACTTC CASSQVGRPEETQYF
TRBJ2-4 TRBV25-1 NA once TGTGCCAGCAGTGTGGGAGAAAAAAACATTCAGTACTTC CASSVGEKNIQYF
TRBJ1-1 TRBV21-1 NA NA TGTGCCAGCAGCAAAGCTGGAATAACAGGGGTCATGAACACTGAAGCTTTCTTT CASSKAGITGVMNTEAFF
TRBJ2-6 TRBV2 TRBD1 NA TGTGCCAGCGGGACTCCGGGACAGGCCGACTCTGGGGCCAACGTCCTGACTTTC CASGTPGQADSGANVLTF
TRBJ2-1 TRBV2 TRBD1 NA TGTGCCAGCAGTGAATCGGGACAGCTTTACAATGAGCAGTTCTTC CASSESGQLYNEQFF
TRBJ2-7 TRBV7-2 TRBD1 NA TGTGCCAGCAGCTTACCTATATCCGGGACAGGGGCCTACGAGCAGTACTTC CASSLPISGTGAYEQYF
TRBJ1-4 TRBV18 TRBD1 NA TGTGCCAGCTCACCGACAGGGCTAACTAATGAAAAACTGTTTTTT CASSPTGLTNEKLFF
TRBJ2-1 TRBV7-7 NA NA TGTGCTAGCAGCTTAGTTCAGGAAGATGAGCAGTTCTTC CASSLVQEDEQFF
TRBJ2-5 TRBV11-2 TRBD2 NA TGTGCCAGCAGCTTATCCTGGGGACTAGTCGAAGAGACCCAGTACTTC CASSLSWGLVEETQYF
TRBJ2-7 TRBV5-5 NA NA TGTGCCAGCAGCTTTACCCCGGGACTTTACGAGCAGTACTTC CASSFTPGLYEQYF
TRBJ1-2 TRBV28 NA NA TGTGCCACACAGGGACGTAACTATGGCTACACCTTC CATQGRNYGYTF
TRBJ1-2 TRBV6-6 TRBD1 NA TGTGCCAGCAAGTCCCTCAGGGGGACTAACTATGGCTACACCTTC CASKSLRGTNYGYTF
TRBJ2-7 TRBV27 TRBD2 NA TGTGCCAGCAGCCCGGGACTAGCGGGAGGGCTCTACGAGCAGTACTTC CASSPGLAGGLYEQYF
TRBJ1-3 TRBV19 NA NA TGTGCCAGTAGCCAAGAGAGGCGGATCTCTGGAAACACCATATATTTT CASSQERRISGNTIYF
TRBJ2-7 TRBV11-3 NA NA TGTGCCAGCAGCTTCCAGACCTACGAGCAGTACTTC CASSFQTYEQYF
TRBJ1-5 TRBV9 TRBD1 NA TGTGCCAGCAGCACCCGGGACAGGGTAAACCAGCCCCAGCATTTT CASSTRDRVNQPQHF
TRBJ1-2 TRBV6-5 NA NA TGTGCCAGCAGTTATGGAGGGGCTAACTATGGCTACACCTTC CASSYGGANYGYTF
TRBJ2-5 TRBV11-2 TRBD2 NA TGTGCCAGCAGCTCAGCTAGCGGGAGCGGGTACCAAGAGACCCAGTACTTC CASSSASGSGYQETQYF
TRBJ2-1 TRBV7-9 TRBD2 NA TGTGCCAGCAGCTTAGCATTAGGCGGGGGGGCCGTTAATGAGCAGTTCTTC CASSLALGGGAVNEQFF
TRBJ2-3 TRBV27 TRBD2 NA TGTGCCAGCAGTTATAGCGGGTTGGTAGATACGCAGTATTTT CASSYSGLVDTQYF
TRBJ2-3 TRBV4-1 NA NA TGCGCCAGCAGCCAAGTCGGCCTAGCCCTGAATACGCAGTATTTT CASSQVGLALNTQYF